These 28 T cell receptor beta chains came from one sample sequenced in a study of identical twins. TCRdb re-analysed the 5' RACE reads in MiXCR, keeping a single row per CDR3 protein. This table holds roughly 710,000 distinct CDR3 sequences, around 6% found once. Sequenced material: naive T cells sorted from blood. Source of these receptors: a man aged 18 to 30 in good health.

This clonotype was seen more than once but under ten times. The rearrangement links TRBV4-1 to TRBJ1-1; D is unresolved. With 0 bases removed from V and 1 base from J, the gap between germline ends came to 9 bases. Germline lookup yields CDR1 MGHRA and CDR2 YSYEKL. The CDR3 is made up of 15 amino acids. The CDR3 DNA sequence: TGCGCCAGCAGCCAAGATCGCGGCGGGAACACTGAAGCTTTCTTT. This gives the protein CASSQDRGGNTEAFF.

The chain carries TRBV5-1 and TRBJ2-1, with 11 bases matching TRBD1. CDR1 SGHRS and CDR2 YFSETQ come from the germline V gene. This CDR3 spans 15 amino acids. Trimming cost V 2 bases and J 7 bases; bases outside gene matches: 5. DNA for the CDR3: TGCGCCAGCAGCTTCAACCGGGACAGGGGGAATGAGCAGTTCTTC. Translated: CASSFNRDRGNEQFF.

As regards this clonotype: This may come from a read error, since a much larger clone is one base off. This chain connects TRBV28 to TRBJ2-1; the match to TRBD2 covers 13 bases. Losses at the gene ends were 6 bases for V and 7 bases for J; bases not matched to a gene: 6. Per germline, CDR1 MDHEN and CDR2 SYDVKM. The CDR3 sequence is 15 residues long. The CDR3 sequence: CASSRLAGGKNEQFF. DNA for the CDR3: TGTGCCAGCAGCAGACTAGCGGGAGGAAAAAATGAGCAGTTCTTC.

This clonotype was seen many times. The rearrangement joins TRBV12-3 or TRBV12-4 to TRBJ2-2; D is unresolved. Trimming took 5 bases from V and 5 from J, leaving 6 bases between them. CDR3 length equals 12 residues. CDR3 loop: CASSVGTGELFF. The CDR3 coding sequence is TGTGCCAGCAGTGTAGGGACCGGGGAGCTGTTTTTT.

On this clonotype: This clone may be a read error of a much larger clone one base away. The chain links TRBV28 to TRBJ2-7; D call uncertain. The CDR3 runs to 14 residues. CDR1 MDHEN and CDR2 SYDVKM come from the germline V gene. CDR3 amino acids: CASSFLRPSYEQCF. The CDR3 DNA is TGTGCCAGCAGTTTCTTGCGGCCCTCCTACGAGCAGTGCTTC.

The chain links TRBV5-1 to TRBJ2-5, with D perhaps being TRBD1 or TRBD2 (5 bases each). CDR1 is SGHRS and CDR2 is YFSETQ in the germline V gene. The ends were cut back, 2 bases at V and 3 bases at J, with 20 bases in the middle. The CDR3 is made up of 17 amino acids. The CDR3 sequence is CASSFRRHVGGKETQYF. The CDR3 DNA is TGCGCCAGCAGCTTTCGTCGGCACGTTGGGGGAAAAGAGACCCAGTACTTC.

This clonotype has only a few counts. V and J are TRBV29-1 and TRBJ2-1; D gene unclear. Germline-derived CDR1 and CDR2 are SQVTM and ANQGSEA. This CDR3 contains 11 residues. The ends were cut back, 2 bases at V and 8 bases at J, with 7 bases in the middle. CDR3 loop: CSVELRDEQFF. In nucleotides, the CDR3 is TGCAGCGTTGAATTACGAGATGAGCAGTTCTTC.

This clonotype was seen repeatedly, ten times or more. The chain employs TRBV12-3 or TRBV12-4 and TRBJ2-3; D is perhaps TRBD2 (5 bases). This CDR3 has 12 residues. With 7 bases removed from V and 10 bases from J, the gap between germline ends came to 15 bases. The CDR3 DNA reads TGTGCCAGCAACGTCAAACTAGTCCCGCAGTATTTT. The encoded protein is CASNVKLVPQYF.

There are many counts of this clonotype. This rearrangement joins TRBV4-1 to TRBJ2-3, with TRBD2 as a possible D gene (6 bases). The V gene's germline CDR1 is MGHRA and CDR2 YSYEKL. The V end lost 6 bases, the J end lost 1 base, and 11 bases lay between the germline ends. This CDR3 comprises 14 residues. In DNA form, the CDR3 reads TGCGCCAGCAGTCCCGGGGAGGGCACAGATACGCAGTATTTT. Protein product: CASSPGEGTDTQYF.

This clonotype came up a few times. The J gene is TRBJ2-7, the V gene TRBV7-7; TRBD1 agrees at 8 bases. CDR3 length: 16 amino acids. The junction had 4 bases not matched to a gene; V was cut back by 0 bases and J by 0 bases. CDR1 is SSHAT, CDR2 FNYEAQ, per germline (reference sequence). CDR3 nucleotides: TGTGCCAGCAGCTTAGCCCGCGACAGGGGCTCCTACGAGCAGTACGTC. Translation gives CASSLARDRGSYEQYV.

This clonotype was seen ten or more times. This chain links TRBV20-1 with TRBJ2-2; D is perhaps TRBD1 or TRBD2 (5 bases each). The germline V gene encodes CDR1 DFQATT and CDR2 SNEGSKA (reference sequence). V was trimmed by 5 bases and J by 1 base, leaving 11 bases between them. The CDR3 loop spans 14 amino acids. Here the CDR3 reads CSAAGTQNTGELFF. The CDR3, as DNA: TGCAGTGCTGCCGGGACCCAGAACACCGGGGAGCTGTTTTTT.

V is TRBV5-1 and J is TRBJ2-1; D gene uncertain. V was clipped by 4 bases and J by 5 bases, with 19 bases between them. The CDR3 sequence is 16 residues long. In germline, CDR1 is SGHRS, CDR2 YFSETQ. The DNA of the CDR3 is TGCGCCAGCAGCCTGTCACTACTTCGGGCACACAATGAGCAGTTCTTC. It codes for CASSLSLLRAHNEQFF.

Concerning this clonotype itself: A much larger clone differs from this one at a single base, so this may be a read error. This chain connects TRBV5-4 to TRBJ2-3, with 7 positions matching TRBD2. Germline lookup yields CDR1 SGHNT and CDR2 YYREEE (reference sequence). The CDR3 length is 19 residues. The CDR3 is CVSSLDRGGLGLIPDTQYF. DNA of the CDR3: TGTGTCAGCAGCTTGGACCGCGGAGGACTAGGATTGATCCCAGATACGCAGTATTTT.

This clonotype was seen many times. The CDR3 loop is CASSLALGLRFEQYV. The CDR3 DNA is TGTGCCAGCAGCTTAGCCCTGGGACTTAGATTCGAGCAGTACGTC. This chain uses TRBV7-9 with TRBJ2-7; D is perhaps TRBD2 (6 bases). Germline V gene sequence: CDR1 SEHNR, CDR2 FQNEAQ (reference sequence). This CDR3 contains 15 residues. V lost 0 bases, J lost 6 bases, and 15 bases lay in between.

There are a few counts of this clonotype. V gene TRBV5-1 combines with J gene TRBJ2-7, with TRBD1 matching over 7 bases. V was pared by 4 bases and J by 6 bases, with 7 bases of the junction left unmatched. CDR1 is SGHRS, CDR2 YFSETQ, per germline. The CDR3 spans 13 residues. The CDR3 here is CASSRDSRSEQYV. The CDR3, as DNA: TGCGCCAGCAGCCGGGACAGCAGGTCCGAGCAGTACGTC.

This clonotype was detected only a few times. The rearrangement uses TRBV5-1 and TRBJ2-3; 10 nucleotides line up with TRBD2. Germline CDR1 is SGHRS and CDR2 is YFSETQ. J was trimmed by 2 bases and V by 1 base; bases with no gene match: 4. The CDR3 has 16 amino acids. This CDR3 reads CASSLSSGRLTDTQYF. In DNA, the CDR3 is TGCGCCAGCAGCTTGAGTAGCGGGAGGCTCACAGATACGCAGTATTTT.

V gene TRBV6-5 combines with J gene TRBJ2-7; weak D call: TRBD1 (5 bases). Germline V gene sequence: CDR1 MNHEY, CDR2 SVGAGI. This CDR3 contains 13 residues. The V end lost 2 bases, the J end lost 6 bases, and 11 bases lay between the germline ends. This CDR3 is CASSYSRVGEQYF. CDR3 nucleotides: TGTGCCAGCAGTTACAGCAGGGTTGGCGAGCAGTACTTC.

This clonotype was picked up many times. This sequence joins TRBV24-1 and TRBJ2-5; D may match TRBD1 or TRBD2 (5 bases each). This CDR3 spans 13 amino acids. Trimming took off 10 bases at V and 0 bases at J, with 11 bases between the two ends. CDR1 is KGHDR and CDR2 is SFDVKD in the germline V gene. The CDR3 sequence is CATSGRNQETQYF. In DNA form, the CDR3 reads TGTGCCACATCGGGACGGAACCAAGAGACCCAGTACTTC.

This clonotype was recorded at least ten times. The rearrangement uses TRBV20-1 and TRBJ2-3, with 9 bases matching TRBD1. This CDR3 is built from 14 residues. Germline V CDR1 and CDR2: DFQATT, SNEGSKA (reference sequence). The V segment lost 1 base and the J segment 4 bases; nucleotides outside the gene matches: 3. CDR3 nucleotides: TGCAGTGCTAGAGGGACAGGGGAGGCAGATACGCAGTATTTT. Protein sequence: CSARGTGEADTQYF.

This clonotype was recorded at least ten times. V usage is TRBV27 and J usage is TRBJ2-1; weak D call: TRBD1 (5 bases). The CDR3 length is 14 residues. Trimming took off 4 bases at V and 1 base at J, with 8 bases between the two ends. Germline V gives CDR1 MNHEY, CDR2 SMNVEV (reference sequence). The CDR3 region is CASSSQGSYNEQFF. CDR3 DNA sequence: TGTGCCAGCAGTTCGCAGGGATCCTACAATGAGCAGTTCTTC.

Ten or more counts support this clonotype. V and J are TRBV9 and TRBJ2-3; D is ambiguous. This CDR3 is 15 amino acids long. The ends were cut back, 0 bases at V and 1 base at J, with 9 bases in the middle. Germline CDR1 is SGDLS and CDR2 is YYNGEE. The CDR3 loop reads CASSVDLDRTDTQYF. The CDR3 DNA reads as TGTGCCAGCAGCGTAGATCTGGACCGCACAGATACGCAGTATTTT.

This rearrangement joins TRBV11-2 to TRBJ2-5; 8 positions agree with TRBD2. Germline lookup yields CDR1 SGHAT and CDR2 FQNNGV. Unmatched junction bases numbered 4, after V lost 3 bases and J lost 1 base. There are 15 residues in the CDR3. CDR3 sequence: CASSFTAGGQETQYF. DNA for the CDR3: TGTGCCAGCAGCTTCACGGCGGGAGGCCAAGAGACCCAGTACTTC.

V usage is TRBV6-1 and J usage is TRBJ1-2; the match to TRBD1 covers 10 bases. The CDR3 is 14 amino acids. The V gene end was trimmed by 6 bases and the J gene end by 8 bases; junction bases not matched to a gene: 9. The germline gives CDR1 MNHNS, CDR2 SASEGT. The CDR3 reads CASSKTGGAGGYTF. The CDR3 nucleotides are TGTGCCAGCAGCAAGACAGGGGGCGCGGGGGGCTACACCTTC.

A few counts support this clonotype. The chain uses TRBV11-2 and TRBJ2-5; D may be TRBD1 (6 bases). Germline V lookup: CDR1 SGHAT, CDR2 FQNNGV. V lost 2 bases and J 5 bases, leaving 15 bases between the germline ends. The CDR3 loop spans 15 amino acids. The CDR3 DNA reads TGTGCCAGCAGCTTATACAGGGTGAACATGGAGACCCAGTACTTC. Its translation is CASSLYRVNMETQYF.

This clonotype was seen repeatedly, ten times or more. This rearrangement joins TRBV5-1 to TRBJ2-7, with TRBD1 identical over 9 bases. CDR3 length: 15 residues. CDR1 is SGHRS, CDR2 YFSETQ, per germline. Unmatched junction bases numbered 5, after V lost 2 bases and J lost 2 bases. Written as DNA, the CDR3 is TGCGCCAGCAGCTTAGGGACAGGGAAAGCCTACGAGCAGTACGTC. As protein: CASSLGTGKAYEQYV.

This clonotype has a handful of counts. This chain joins TRBV7-9 and TRBJ1-2; 10 nucleotides align to TRBD1. V was clipped by 7 bases and J by 2 bases; unmatched bases: 4. The germline V gene encodes CDR1 SEHNR and CDR2 FQNEAQ (reference sequence). CDR3 length: 14 residues. CDR3 region: CASTRQGANYGYTF. DNA of the CDR3: TGTGCCAGCACCAGACAGGGGGCGAACTATGGCTACACCTTC.

The rearrangement joins TRBV20-1 to TRBJ2-3; 12 bases fit TRBD2. With 5 bases clipped from V and 4 bases from J, the junction kept 10 bases outside the gene matches. The germline CDR1 and CDR2 sequences are DFQATT and SNEGSKA (reference sequence). The CDR3 covers 16 residues. CDR3 nucleotide sequence: TGCAGTGCTTGGACTAGCGGGACGAGGGCGCCAGATACGCAGTATTTT. This encodes CSAWTSGTRAPDTQYF.

This clonotype was detected only a few times. The gene calls are TRBV20-1 and TRBJ2-7; TRBD2 agrees at 7 bases. With 0 bases clipped from V and 2 bases from J, the junction kept 7 bases outside the gene matches. Germline CDR1 DFQATT, CDR2 SNEGSKA (reference sequence). This CDR3 comprises 15 residues. The CDR3 coding sequence is TGCAGTGCTAGAGACCCGGGACTATTGACCTACGAGCAGTACTTC. Translated: CSARDPGLLTYEQYF.